The clone carrying this T cell receptor (beta chain) has a count of ten or more. Its antigen is not identified. The data were taken from a study of T cells in Graves' hyperthyroidism and ophthalmopathy. The overall study: Initial diagnosis, before any treatment, was when peripheral blood was collected.

Template material for amplifying TCR beta CDR3 regions consisted of RNA transcripts. The HTBI set primed first-round TCR CDR3 RT-PCR. TCRdb re-derived calls from the multiplex PCR reads in MiXCR, one entry per CDR3 protein. The repertoire has 350,000 to 400,000 distinct CDR3 sequences, 15% to 20% of them found once; the top ten carry around 3.4%. Patients aged 18 to 65 had newly diagnosed hyperthyroidism lasting under 2 months. General study points: Before onset, by a median of about six months, the model predicted ophthalmopathy. Most thyroid-expanded clonotypes above 0.001 were also found in blood.

The CDR3 spans 13 residues. Trimming stripped 7 bases from V and 2 bases from J, with 11 bases between. CDR1 and CDR2 from the germline V gene are WNHNN and SYGVQD (reference sequence). The TCR sequence derives from a woman under 30 with Graves' hyperthyroidism. The chain recombines TRBV10-1 with TRBJ1-2; tentative D call: TRBD1 (6 bases). The specimen sequenced was blood. CDR3 bases: TGCGCCAGCAATCGAGACAGGAACTATGGCTACACCTTC. Translating gives CASNRDRNYGYTF.